Only a few counts were recorded for the clone carrying this T cell receptor (beta chain). Its specificity is not known. Trimming left V 4 bases short and J 2 bases short, with 14 bases between. This CDR3 has 15 residues. Germline CDR1 MRHNA, CDR2 SNTAGT. For blood RNA, unsorted whole blood served as the source, and germline DNA was extracted too. From roughly 0.5 ug total RNA, TCR beta cDNA was generated with a primer in the constant region. Libraries covering TCR beta were generated through three nested multiplex PCR rounds (using a slightly modified ARM-PCR). The two initial PCR rounds, around 11 cycles each, used TRBV1-TRBV30 forward and C-beta reverse primers. MiXCR, run by TCRdb on the multiplex PCR reads, gives a single entry per CDR3 protein. The profile shows some 180,000 distinct CDR3 sequences, 50% to 75% of them singletons. The sample belongs to a study of tumor-infiltrating lymphocytes in primary liver carcinoma. The overall study: The patient group consisted of men and women aged 30 to 69 years.

Study results and caveats: The study found a significantly higher top-250-clone fraction in tumors than in blood (p = 0.039).

This clonotype was obtained from a man between 40 and 49 years old with primary liver carcinoma and hepatitis B virus infection. The sequencing sample was made of peripheral blood. The chain has TRBV6-4 and TRBJ1-2, with D maybe TRBD1 (5 bases). The CDR3 reads CASSAAAGSNYGYTF. The CDR3, as DNA: TGTGCCAGCAGTGCCGCGGCAGGGTCAAACTATGGCTACACCTTC.